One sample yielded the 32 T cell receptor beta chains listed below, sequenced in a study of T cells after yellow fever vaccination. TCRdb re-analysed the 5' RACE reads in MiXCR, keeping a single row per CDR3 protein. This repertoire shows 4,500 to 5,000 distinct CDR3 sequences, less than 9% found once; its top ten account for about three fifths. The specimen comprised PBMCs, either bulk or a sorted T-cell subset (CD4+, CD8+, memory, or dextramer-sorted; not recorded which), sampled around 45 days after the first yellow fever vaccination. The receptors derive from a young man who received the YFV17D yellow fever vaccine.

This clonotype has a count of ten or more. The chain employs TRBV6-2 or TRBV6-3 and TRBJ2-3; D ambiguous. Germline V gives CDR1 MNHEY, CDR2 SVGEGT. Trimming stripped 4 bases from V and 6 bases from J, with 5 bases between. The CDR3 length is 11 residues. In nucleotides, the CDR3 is TGTGCCAGCAGTTCATTGGATACGCAGTATTTT. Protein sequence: CASSSLDTQYF.

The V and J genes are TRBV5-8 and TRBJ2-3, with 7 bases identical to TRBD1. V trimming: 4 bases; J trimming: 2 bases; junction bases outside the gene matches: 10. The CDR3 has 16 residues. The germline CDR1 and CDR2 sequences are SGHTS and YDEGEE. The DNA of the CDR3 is TGTGCCAGCAGCCAACTCCGGGACAGCGCCACAGATACGCAGTATTTT. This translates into CASSQLRDSATDTQYF.

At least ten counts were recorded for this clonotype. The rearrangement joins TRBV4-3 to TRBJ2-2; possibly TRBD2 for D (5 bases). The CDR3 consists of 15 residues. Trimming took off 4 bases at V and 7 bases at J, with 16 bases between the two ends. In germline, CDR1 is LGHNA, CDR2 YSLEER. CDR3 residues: CASSLGDWTYGELFF. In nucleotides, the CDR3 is TGCGCCAGCAGCCTGGGAGATTGGACTTACGGGGAGCTGTTTTTT.

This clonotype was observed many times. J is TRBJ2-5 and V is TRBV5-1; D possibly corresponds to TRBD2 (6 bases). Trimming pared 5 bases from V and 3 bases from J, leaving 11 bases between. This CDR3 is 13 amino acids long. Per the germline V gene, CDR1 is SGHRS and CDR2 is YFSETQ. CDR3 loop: CASRLIAEETQYF. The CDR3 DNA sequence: TGCGCCAGCAGACTCATAGCGGAAGAGACCCAGTACTTC.

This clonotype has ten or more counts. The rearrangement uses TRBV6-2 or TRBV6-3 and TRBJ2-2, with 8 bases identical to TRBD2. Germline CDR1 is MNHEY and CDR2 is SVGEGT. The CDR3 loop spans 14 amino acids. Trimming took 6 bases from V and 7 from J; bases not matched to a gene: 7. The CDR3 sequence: CASRSSGDGGELFF. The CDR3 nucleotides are TGTGCCAGCAGGAGTAGCGGGGATGGCGGGGAGCTGTTTTTT.

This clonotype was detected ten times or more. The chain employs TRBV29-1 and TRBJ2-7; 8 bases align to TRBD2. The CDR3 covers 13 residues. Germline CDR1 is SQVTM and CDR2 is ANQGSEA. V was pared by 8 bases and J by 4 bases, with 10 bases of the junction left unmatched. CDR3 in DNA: TGCAGCTTCTGGACTAGCCCCAGTTACGAGCAGTACTTC. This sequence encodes CSFWTSPSYEQYF.

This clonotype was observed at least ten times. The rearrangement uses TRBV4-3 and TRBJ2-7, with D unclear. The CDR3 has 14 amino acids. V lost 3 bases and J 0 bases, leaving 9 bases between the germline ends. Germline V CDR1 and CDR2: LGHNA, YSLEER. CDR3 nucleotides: TGCGCCAGCAGCCAGTTTGTGAGCTCCTACGAGCAGTACTTC. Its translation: CASSQFVSSYEQYF.

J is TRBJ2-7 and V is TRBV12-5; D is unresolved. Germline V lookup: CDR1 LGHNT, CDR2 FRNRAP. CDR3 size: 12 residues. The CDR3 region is CVSGLDGYEQYF. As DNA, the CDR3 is TGTGTCAGTGGTTTGGACGGATACGAGCAGTACTTC.

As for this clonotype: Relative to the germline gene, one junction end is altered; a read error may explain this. Written as DNA, the CDR3 is TGTGACAGCAGTTTACGGGGAAGGTCGAAGTATGGCTACACCTTC. Translated: CDSSLRGRSKYGYTF. The chain joins TRBV27 to TRBJ1-2; no clear D gene. Germline CDR1 MNHEY, CDR2 SMNVEV (reference sequence). This CDR3 contains 15 residues.

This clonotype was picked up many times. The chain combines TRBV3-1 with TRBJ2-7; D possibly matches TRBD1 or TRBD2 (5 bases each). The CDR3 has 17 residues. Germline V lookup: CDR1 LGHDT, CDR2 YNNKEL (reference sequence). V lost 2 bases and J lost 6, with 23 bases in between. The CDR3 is CASSQQSNSFGGGEQYF. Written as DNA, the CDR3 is TGTGCCAGCAGCCAACAATCGAATAGTTTTGGTGGGGGCGAGCAGTACTTC.

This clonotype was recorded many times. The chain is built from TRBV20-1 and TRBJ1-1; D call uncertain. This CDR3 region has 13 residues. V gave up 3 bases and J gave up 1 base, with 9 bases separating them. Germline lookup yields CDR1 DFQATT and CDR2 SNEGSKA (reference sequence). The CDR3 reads CSARAYWNTEAFF. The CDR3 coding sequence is TGCAGTGCTAGGGCTTACTGGAACACTGAAGCTTTCTTT.

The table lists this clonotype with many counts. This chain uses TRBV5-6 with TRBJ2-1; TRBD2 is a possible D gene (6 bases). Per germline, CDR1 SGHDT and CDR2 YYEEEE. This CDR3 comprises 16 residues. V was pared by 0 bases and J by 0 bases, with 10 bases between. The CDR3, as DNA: TGTGCCAGCAGCTTGGGTGCGGGAAGCTCCTACAATGAGCAGTTCTTC. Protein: CASSLGAGSSYNEQFF.

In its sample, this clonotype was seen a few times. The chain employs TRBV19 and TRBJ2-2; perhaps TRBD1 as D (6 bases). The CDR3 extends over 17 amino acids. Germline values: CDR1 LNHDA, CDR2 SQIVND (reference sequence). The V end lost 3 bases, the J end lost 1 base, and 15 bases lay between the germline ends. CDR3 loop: CASSIASGTMNTGELFF. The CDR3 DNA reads TGTGCCAGTAGTATCGCGTCCGGGACAATGAACACCGGGGAGCTGTTTTTT.

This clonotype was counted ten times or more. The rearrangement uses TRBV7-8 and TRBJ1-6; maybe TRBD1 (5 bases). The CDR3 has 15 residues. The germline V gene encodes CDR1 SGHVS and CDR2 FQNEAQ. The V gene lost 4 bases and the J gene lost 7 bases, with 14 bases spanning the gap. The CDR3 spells CASSYGQGGNSPLHF. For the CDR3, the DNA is TGTGCCAGCAGCTACGGGCAGGGCGGGAATTCACCCCTCCACTTT.

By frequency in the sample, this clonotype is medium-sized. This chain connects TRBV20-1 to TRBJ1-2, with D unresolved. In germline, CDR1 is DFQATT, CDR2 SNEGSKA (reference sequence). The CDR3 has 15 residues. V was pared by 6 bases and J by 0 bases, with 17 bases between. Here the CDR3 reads CSARRVGPANYGYTF. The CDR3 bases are TGCAGTGCGCGAAGGGTCGGTCCCGCTAACTATGGCTACACCTTC.

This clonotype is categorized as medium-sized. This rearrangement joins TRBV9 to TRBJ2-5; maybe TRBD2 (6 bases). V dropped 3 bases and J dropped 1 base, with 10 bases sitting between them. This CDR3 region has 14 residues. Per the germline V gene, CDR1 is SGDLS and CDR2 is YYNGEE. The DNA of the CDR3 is TGTGCCAGCAGCGATTCGGGGGTCCAAGAGACCCAGTACTTC. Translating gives CASSDSGVQETQYF.

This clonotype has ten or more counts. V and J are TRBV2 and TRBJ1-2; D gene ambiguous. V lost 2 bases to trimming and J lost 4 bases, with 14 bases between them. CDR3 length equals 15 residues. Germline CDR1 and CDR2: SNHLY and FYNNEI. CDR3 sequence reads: CASSESSEFIYGYTF. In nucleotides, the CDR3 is TGTGCCAGCAGTGAATCCAGCGAGTTCATCTATGGCTACACCTTC. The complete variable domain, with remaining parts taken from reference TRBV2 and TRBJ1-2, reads EPEVTQTPSHQVTQMGQEVILRCVPISNHLYFYWYRQILGQKVEFLVSFYNNEISEKSEIFDDQFSVERPDGSNFTLKIRSTKLEDSAMYFCASSESSEFIYGYTFGSGTRLTVV.

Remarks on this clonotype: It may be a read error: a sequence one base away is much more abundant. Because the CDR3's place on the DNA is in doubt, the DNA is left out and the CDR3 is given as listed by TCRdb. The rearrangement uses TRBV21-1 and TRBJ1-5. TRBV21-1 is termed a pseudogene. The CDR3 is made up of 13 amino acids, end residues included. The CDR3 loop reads CASWADGTQPQHF.

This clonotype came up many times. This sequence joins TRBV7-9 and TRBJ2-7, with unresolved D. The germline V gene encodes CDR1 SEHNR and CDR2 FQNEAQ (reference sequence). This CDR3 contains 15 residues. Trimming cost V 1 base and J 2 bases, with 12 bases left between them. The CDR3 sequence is CASSLVGGGAYEQYF. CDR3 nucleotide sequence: TGTGCCAGCAGCTTAGTGGGTGGTGGGGCCTACGAGCAGTACTTC.

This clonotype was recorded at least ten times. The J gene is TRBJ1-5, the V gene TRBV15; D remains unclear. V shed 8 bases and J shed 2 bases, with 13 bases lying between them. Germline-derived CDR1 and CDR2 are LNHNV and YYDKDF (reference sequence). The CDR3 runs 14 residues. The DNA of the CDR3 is TGTGCCACCGCTGCCGGGTACGGCAATCAGCCCCAGCATTTT. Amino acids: CATAAGYGNQPQHF.

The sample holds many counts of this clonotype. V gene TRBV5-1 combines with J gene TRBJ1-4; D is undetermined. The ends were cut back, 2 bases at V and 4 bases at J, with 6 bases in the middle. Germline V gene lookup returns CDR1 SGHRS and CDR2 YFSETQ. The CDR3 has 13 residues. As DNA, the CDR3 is TGCGCCAGCAGCTTTGAAAATAATGAAAAACTGTTTTTT. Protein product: CASSFENNEKLFF.

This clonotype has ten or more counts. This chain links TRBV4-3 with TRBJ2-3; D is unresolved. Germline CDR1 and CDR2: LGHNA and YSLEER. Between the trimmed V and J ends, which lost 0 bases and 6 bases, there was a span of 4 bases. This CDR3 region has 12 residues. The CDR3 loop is CASSQDLDTQYF. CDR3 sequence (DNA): TGCGCCAGCAGCCAAGATCTTGATACGCAGTATTTT.

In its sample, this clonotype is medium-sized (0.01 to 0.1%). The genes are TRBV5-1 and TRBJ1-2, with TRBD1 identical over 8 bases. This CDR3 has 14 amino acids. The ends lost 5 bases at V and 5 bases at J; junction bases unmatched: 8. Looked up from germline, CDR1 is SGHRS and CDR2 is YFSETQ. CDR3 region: CASRTDRVRYGYTF. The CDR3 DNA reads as TGCGCCAGCAGAACGGACAGGGTGAGGTATGGCTACACCTTC.

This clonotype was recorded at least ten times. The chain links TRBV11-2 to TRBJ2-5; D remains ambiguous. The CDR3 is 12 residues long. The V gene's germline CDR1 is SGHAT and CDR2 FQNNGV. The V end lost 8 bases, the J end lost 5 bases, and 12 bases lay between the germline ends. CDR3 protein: CASGLGRETQYF. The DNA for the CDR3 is TGTGCCAGCGGGCTCGGTCGGGAGACCCAGTACTTC.

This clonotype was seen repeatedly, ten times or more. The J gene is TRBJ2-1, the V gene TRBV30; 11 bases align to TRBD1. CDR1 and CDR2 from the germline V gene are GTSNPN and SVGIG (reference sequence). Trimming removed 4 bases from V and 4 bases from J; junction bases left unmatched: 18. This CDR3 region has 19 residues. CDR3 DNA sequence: TGTGCCTGGACAAGAACCGGGACAGGGGGTTTTGGGGGGTACAATGAGCAGTTCTTC. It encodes CAWTRTGTGGFGGYNEQFF.

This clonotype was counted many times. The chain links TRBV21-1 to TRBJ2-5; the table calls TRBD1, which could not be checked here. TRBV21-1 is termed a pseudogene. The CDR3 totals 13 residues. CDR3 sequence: CASSKEGGETQYF. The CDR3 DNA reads TGTGCCAGCAGCAAAGAGGGGGGAGAGACCCAGTACTTC.

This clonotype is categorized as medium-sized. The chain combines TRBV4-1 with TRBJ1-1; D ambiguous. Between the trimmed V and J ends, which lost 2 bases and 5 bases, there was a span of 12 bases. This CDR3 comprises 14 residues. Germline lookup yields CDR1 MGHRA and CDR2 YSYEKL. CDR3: CASSQQTLPTEAFF. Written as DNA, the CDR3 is TGCGCCAGCAGCCAACAAACCCTCCCGACTGAAGCTTTCTTT.

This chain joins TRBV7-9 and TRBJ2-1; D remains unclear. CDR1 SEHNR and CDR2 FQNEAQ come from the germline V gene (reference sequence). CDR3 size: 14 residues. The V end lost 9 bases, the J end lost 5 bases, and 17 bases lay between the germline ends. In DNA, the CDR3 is TGTGCCAGGGGCCCCGGGCTACAGCACAATGAGCAGTTCTTC. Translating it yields CARGPGLQHNEQFF.

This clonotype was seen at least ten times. CDR3 DNA: TGTGCCAGCAGCTTCCGGGGTTGGGACTATGGCTACACCTTC. Amino acids: CASSFRGWDYGYTF. The chain links TRBV11-2 to TRBJ1-2, with D unclear. CDR1 and CDR2 (germline): SGHAT, FQNNGV. The CDR3 totals 14 residues. V lost 3 bases, J lost 3 bases, and 11 bases lay in between.

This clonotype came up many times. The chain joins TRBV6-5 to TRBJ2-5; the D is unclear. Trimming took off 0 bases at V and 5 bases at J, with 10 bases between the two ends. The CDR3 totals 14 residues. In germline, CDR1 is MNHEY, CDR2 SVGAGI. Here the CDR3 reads CASSYSTRSETQYF. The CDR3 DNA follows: TGTGCCAGCAGTTACTCGACCAGGTCGGAGACCCAGTACTTC.

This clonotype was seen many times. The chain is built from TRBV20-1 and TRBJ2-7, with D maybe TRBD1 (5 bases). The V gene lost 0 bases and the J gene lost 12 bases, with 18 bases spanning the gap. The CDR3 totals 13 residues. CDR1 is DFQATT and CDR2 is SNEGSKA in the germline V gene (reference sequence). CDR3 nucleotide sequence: TGCAGTGCTAGAGATCCTATGCTCGACAGATCGTACGTC. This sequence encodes CSARDPMLDRSYV.

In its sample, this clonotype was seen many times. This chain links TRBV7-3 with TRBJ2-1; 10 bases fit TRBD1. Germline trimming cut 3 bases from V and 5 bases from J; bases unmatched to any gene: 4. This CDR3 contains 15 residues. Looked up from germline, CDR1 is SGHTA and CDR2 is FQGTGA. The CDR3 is CASSLIGTGDNEQFF. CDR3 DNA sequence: TGTGCCAGCAGCTTGATCGGGACAGGGGACAATGAGCAGTTCTTC. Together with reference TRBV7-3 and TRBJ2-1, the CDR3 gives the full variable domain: GAGVSQTPSNKVTEKGKYVELRCDPISGHTALYWYRQSLGQGPEFLIYFQGTGAADDSGLPNDRFFAVRPEGSVSTLKIQRTERGDSAVYLCASSLIGTGDNEQFFGPGTRLTVL.